These 31 T cell receptor beta chains originate from one sample sequenced in a study of preoperative IRX-2 immunotherapy in early breast cancer. Indicated treatment: preoperative locoregional IRX-2 cytokine immunotherapy. Clones were sequenced by immunoSEQ multiplex PCR, and TCRdb holds only the in-frame ones, with some missing. Among several hundred clones listed, approximately 79% were seen once. The specimen was tumor tissue, collected after IRX-2 immunotherapy. Source of these receptors: a human donor with breast cancer.

V and J are TRBV7-1 and TRBJ2-1; the D is unclear. TRBV7-1 is an ORF, with its function uncertain. The CDR3 contains 13 residues. V lost 6 bases, J lost 8 bases, and 14 bases lay in between. CDR3 DNA: TGTGCCAGCAGTCCCACGGGCTCCCATGAGCAGTTCTTC. Its protein product is CASSPTGSHEQFF.

This clone was recorded once. CDR3 residues: CASRRTGASGNTIYF. The CDR3 DNA reads TGTGCCAGCAGGAGGACAGGGGCCTCTGGAAACACCATATATTTT. This sequence joins TRBV6-8 and TRBJ1-3, with 9 positions matching TRBD1. V dropped 6 bases and J dropped 0; count of bases not matched to a gene: 3. Germline values: CDR1 MNHGY, CDR2 SAAAGT. The CDR3 length is 15 residues.

V gene TRBV6-8 combines with J gene TRBJ2-1, with 7 bases identical to TRBD2. The germline V gene encodes CDR1 MNHGY and CDR2 SAAAGT. V dropped 10 bases and J dropped 5; count of bases not matched to a gene: 17. The CDR3 length is 16 residues. CDR3 coding DNA: TGTGCCATCACGGATTCAAAGGGACTAACTAACAATGAGCAGTTCTTC. It codes for CAITDSKGLTNNEQFF.

In its sample, this clone ranks as large. Written as DNA, the CDR3 is TGTGCCAGCAGCTTAATACAGGGCCTGAACACTGAAGCTTTCTTT. Translating gives CASSLIQGLNTEAFF. This chain links TRBV11-3 with TRBJ1-1; a possible D gene is TRBD1 (6 bases). V lost 2 bases and J lost 0, with 10 bases in between. CDR3 length equals 15 residues. The germline V gene encodes CDR1 SGHNT and CDR2 YENEEA.

The chain links TRBV18 to TRBJ2-7; TRBD1 aligns across 7 bases. The junction had 4 bases not matched to a gene; V was cut back by 3 bases and J by 2 bases. The CDR3 runs 14 residues. From germline, CDR1 is KGHSH and CDR2 LQKENI. The chain's CDR3 is CASSPRQGTYEQYV. CDR3 nucleotide sequence: TGTGCCAGCTCACCTCGACAGGGTACCTACGAGCAGTACGTC.

The rearrangement joins TRBV29-1 to TRBJ2-2; 10 bases fit TRBD2. CDR1 and CDR2 (germline): SQVTM, ANQGSEA. The CDR3 is made up of 17 amino acids. V lost 7 bases, J lost 4 bases, and 15 bases stayed unmatched. CDR3 protein: CSGITMGLAGATGELFF. In DNA, the CDR3 is TGCAGCGGGATTACGATGGGCCTAGCGGGAGCCACCGGGGAGCTGTTTTTT.

The chain carries TRBV10-2 and TRBJ2-3; 7 bases fit TRBD2. V was pared by 5 bases and J by 6 bases, with 8 bases of the junction left unmatched. The CDR3 contains 14 residues. The V gene's germline CDR1 is WSHSY and CDR2 SAAADI. CDR3 region: CASSSGTRGDTQYF. The CDR3 nucleotides are TGCGCCAGCAGTAGCGGGACTCGGGGGGATACGCAGTATTTT.

This clone occurred once. The chain carries TRBV11-3 and TRBJ2-7, with 14 positions matching TRBD2. The V gene's germline CDR1 is SGHNT and CDR2 YENEEA. The V segment lost 4 bases and the J segment 6 bases; nucleotides outside the gene matches: 2. CDR3 size: 14 residues. Here the CDR3 reads CASSSGLAGVEQYF. CDR3 DNA: TGTGCCAGCAGCTCGGGACTAGCGGGAGTCGAGCAGTACTTC.

The chain combines TRBV6-8 with TRBJ2-1, with unresolved D. The CDR3 has 12 amino acids. Germline lookup yields CDR1 MNHGY and CDR2 SAAAGT. V was shortened by 2 bases and J by 6 bases, with 5 bases between the two germline ends. CDR3 DNA: TGTGCCAGCAGTTACCAGTCCAATGAGCAGTTCTTC. Translation gives CASSYQSNEQFF.

The CDR3 DNA is TGCGCCAGCAGCTTTGGAGGGTCGAGCTCTGGAAACACCATATATTTT. Its translation is CASSFGGSSSGNTIYF. This chain uses TRBV5-1 with TRBJ1-3; D uncertain. The CDR3 loop spans 16 amino acids. Per the germline V gene, CDR1 is SGHRS and CDR2 is YFSETQ. Trimming stripped 2 bases from V and 0 bases from J, with 12 bases between.

This clone is a singleton in its sample. The V and J genes are TRBV28 and TRBJ2-5; D is unresolved. CDR3 length equals 12 residues. V was clipped by 6 bases and J by 2 bases, with 7 bases between them. The V gene's germline CDR1 is MDHEN and CDR2 SYDVKM. The CDR3 protein is CASSPPQETQYF. CDR3 DNA: TGTGCCAGCAGCCCTCCTCAAGAGACCCAGTACTTC.

The genes are TRBV11-3 and TRBJ1-1; no definite D call. This CDR3 comprises 14 residues. V dropped 1 base and J dropped 1 base, with 7 bases sitting between them. CDR1 is SGHNT and CDR2 is YENEEA in the germline V gene. In nucleotides, the CDR3 is TGTGCCAGCAGCTTAGGAGGAGCGAACACTGAAGCTTTCTTT. Its protein product is CASSLGGANTEAFF.

The chain employs TRBV6-8 and TRBJ1-2, with 7 bases identical to TRBD1. Losses at the gene ends were 6 bases for V and 0 bases for J; bases not matched to a gene: 7. Germline-derived CDR1 and CDR2 are MNHGY and SAAAGT. CDR3 size: 15 residues. CDR3 sequence (DNA): TGTGCCAGCAGGCGTCCCGGGACAGCTAACTATGGCTACACCTTC. Its protein product is CASRRPGTANYGYTF.

This clone is judged large (0.1 to 1%). This chain joins TRBV11-3 and TRBJ1-1; 11 nucleotides match TRBD1. Germline V gene sequence: CDR1 SGHNT, CDR2 YENEEA. V gave up 6 bases and J gave up 4 bases; unmatched junction bases: 10. The length of the CDR3 is 16 residues. The CDR3, as DNA: TGTGCCAGCAGGGACCCCGGACAGGGGGCCTTCACTGAAGCTTTCTTT. Translating it yields CASRDPGQGAFTEAFF. Together with reference TRBV11-3 and TRBJ1-1, the CDR3 gives the full variable domain: EAGVVQSPRYKIIEKKQPVAFWCNPISGHNTLYWYLQNLGQGPELLIRYENEEAVDDSQLPKDRFSAERLKGVDSTLKIQPAELGDSAVYLCASRDPGQGAFTEAFFGQGTRLTVV.

The genes are TRBV6-7 and TRBJ2-1; possibly TRBD2 for D (5 bases). TRBV6-7 is an ORF, and what it does is uncertain. The CDR3 loop spans 15 amino acids. The germline V and J ends were trimmed by 2 bases and 6 bases, with 14 bases remaining between them. The CDR3 here is CASSYGRGSVNEQFF. As DNA, the CDR3 is TGTGCCAGCAGTTACGGCCGGGGTAGTGTCAATGAGCAGTTCTTC.

The gene calls are TRBV19 and TRBJ2-2; no firm D call. Trimming stripped 3 bases from V and 7 bases from J, with 9 bases between. There are 13 residues in the CDR3. Germline V lookup: CDR1 LNHDA, CDR2 SQIVND (reference sequence). The CDR3 coding sequence is TGTGCCAGTAGTATCCTCACCAGCGGGGAGCTGTTTTTT. It is translated as CASSILTSGELFF.

This sequence joins TRBV18 and TRBJ1-4, with D hard to call. Germline loops: CDR1 KGHSH, CDR2 LQKENI. The germline V and J ends were trimmed by 3 bases and 4 bases, with 15 bases remaining between them. The CDR3 consists of 16 residues. CDR3 sequence (DNA): TGTGCCAGCTCACCTCAACCTGGGCGTAATAATGAAAAACTGTTTTTT. It is translated as CASSPQPGRNNEKLFF.

The table lists this clone with a count of one. The chain is built from TRBV10-3 and TRBJ2-2, with 8 nucleotides matching TRBD1. The CDR3 totals 23 residues. Germline V gene data show CDR1 as ENHRY and CDR2 as SYGVKD. J gave up 0 bases and V 2 bases, and 23 bases lay outside the gene matches. CDR3 loop: CAISETPDWTGITTSSNTGELFF. CDR3 nucleotides: TGTGCCATCAGTGAGACGCCGGACTGGACAGGGATAACCACGTCTTCGAACACCGGGGAGCTGTTTTTT.

The J gene is TRBJ2-5, the V gene TRBV18, with 7 nucleotides matching TRBD1. J lost 3 bases, V lost 2 bases, and 6 bases had no gene match. The CDR3 consists of 15 residues. CDR1 and CDR2 from the germline V gene are KGHSH and LQKENI. The DNA of the CDR3 is TGTGCCAGCTCACCAACGGGACAGCATAAAGAGACCCAGTACTTC. It translates to CASSPTGQHKETQYF.

The chain is built from TRBV6-8 and TRBJ2-1, with 12 bases identical to TRBD2. After removal of 6 bases from V and 8 bases from J, the junction contained 5 bases not matched to a gene. CDR1 is MNHGY and CDR2 is SAAAGT in the germline V gene. The CDR3 is 14 residues long. The CDR3 region is CASRGLAGIDEQFF. Here the CDR3 DNA reads TGTGCCAGCAGAGGACTAGCGGGGATCGATGAGCAGTTCTTC.

The chain has TRBV15 and TRBJ1-1; D is possibly TRBD1 (6 bases). The CDR3 is 14 amino acids. Trimming pared 3 bases from V and 6 bases from J, leaving 14 bases between. Germline V CDR1 and CDR2: LNHNV, YYDKDF (reference sequence). The CDR3, as DNA: TGTGCCACCAGCAGGCAGGGGACCTTATCTGAAGCTTTCTTT. Its translation: CATSRQGTLSEAFF.

The table lists this clone with a count of one. The chain joins TRBV5-1 to TRBJ1-2; the match to TRBD1 covers 7 bases. Germline V gene lookup returns CDR1 SGHRS and CDR2 YFSETQ. The CDR3 extends over 16 amino acids. Trimming removed 3 bases from V and 8 bases from J; junction bases left unmatched: 16. The chain's CDR3 is CASSWGSLDRAGGYTF. The CDR3 DNA sequence: TGCGCCAGCAGCTGGGGCTCCCTTGACAGGGCCGGGGGCTACACCTTC.

The CDR3 sequence is CASSFNLDSGSSYEQYF. CDR3 sequence (DNA): TGTGCCAGCAGCTTCAATCTTGATAGCGGGAGCTCCTACGAGCAGTACTTC. The gene calls are TRBV11-3 and TRBJ2-7; 9 bases agree with TRBD2. The V gene's germline CDR1 is SGHNT and CDR2 YENEEA. Trimming at V came to 3 bases and at J to 0 bases, leaving 9 bases not matched to a gene. The CDR3 is made up of 17 amino acids.

This chain links TRBV29-1 with TRBJ2-7, with TRBD2 as a possible D gene (5 bases). CDR3 length: 12 amino acids. Per germline, CDR1 SQVTM and CDR2 ANQGSEA. V dropped 4 bases and J dropped 3 bases, with 10 bases sitting between them. The CDR3 region has the DNA TGCAGCGTTGTTGGCGGGCACTACGAGCAGTACTTC. The encoded protein is CSVVGGHYEQYF.

The chain joins TRBV6-8 to TRBJ1-5; D is ambiguous. This CDR3 comprises 15 residues. Germline V gene data show CDR1 as MNHGY and CDR2 as SAAAGT. V was cut by 5 bases and J by 0 bases, with 11 bases left in between. The CDR3 DNA sequence: TGTGCCAGCAGTAGCCCTAGCTATAGCAATCAGCCCCAGCATTTT. It specifies CASSSPSYSNQPQHF.

This clone was seen only a few times. This sequence joins TRBV11-3 and TRBJ2-7; possibly TRBD1 for D (6 bases). Trimming stripped 4 bases from V and 2 bases from J, with 12 bases between. Germline CDR1 is SGHNT and CDR2 is YENEEA. The CDR3 totals 14 residues. CDR3 DNA sequence: TGTGCCAGCAGCTCCCGGGACAACGCCTACGAGCAGTACTTC. This sequence encodes CASSSRDNAYEQYF.

The genes are TRBV15 and TRBJ1-4; perhaps TRBD1 as D (6 bases). The CDR3 has 16 amino acids. CDR1 LNHNV and CDR2 YYDKDF come from the germline V gene (reference sequence). With 2 bases removed from V and 0 bases from J, the gap between germline ends came to 10 bases. CDR3 in amino acids: CATSRRTATTNEKLFF. CDR3 bases: TGTGCCACCAGCAGACGGACAGCTACAACTAATGAAAAACTGTTTTTT.

The V and J genes are TRBV7-2 and TRBJ2-2; 9 bases map to TRBD2. V was clipped by 5 bases and J by 3 bases; unmatched bases: 10. Looked up from germline, CDR1 is SGHTA and CDR2 is FQGNSA. The length of the CDR3 is 17 residues. DNA of the CDR3: TGTGCCAGCAGCCAAGCGGGGGGCTACGAGTACACCGGGGAGCTGTTTTTT. It is translated as CASSQAGGYEYTGELFF.

The chain joins TRBV6-8 to TRBJ2-5, with D perhaps TRBD2 (6 bases). The CDR3 spans 16 residues. The ends were cut back, 2 bases at V and 0 bases at J, with 13 bases in the middle. Germline V gene sequence: CDR1 MNHGY, CDR2 SAAAGT. The CDR3 reads CASSYLGGVNQETQYF. DNA for the CDR3: TGTGCCAGCAGTTACCTGGGGGGAGTCAACCAAGAGACCCAGTACTTC.

The chain recombines TRBV29-1 with TRBJ1-1; D call uncertain. This CDR3 region has 12 residues. Trimming stripped 4 bases from V and 3 bases from J, with 9 bases between. The germline CDR1 and CDR2 sequences are SQVTM and ANQGSEA. The CDR3 loop is CSVGYSDTEAFF. The CDR3 DNA follows: TGCAGCGTTGGTTACAGCGACACTGAAGCTTTCTTT.

The V gene is TRBV29-1, the J gene TRBJ2-3, with TRBD1 as a possible D gene (5 bases). CDR1 and CDR2 from the germline V gene are SQVTM and ANQGSEA. V was pared by 6 bases and J by 2 bases, with 9 bases between. The CDR3 is 12 amino acids. The CDR3 region has the DNA TGCAGCGTCCTGACAGTCACAGATACGCAGTATTTT. Translating it yields CSVLTVTDTQYF.